Listed below are T cell receptor beta chains from one sample, sequenced in a study of blood T cell repertoires in COVID-19. The assay was immunoSEQ multiplex PCR, and TCRdb's table has in-frame clones only and misses some. In the table there are approximately 100,000 clones, about two thirds of which are singletons. The sample taken for sequencing was peripheral blood. These receptors originate from a human donor with acute or convalescent COVID-19. The donor label of this sample is uncertain. CDR3s include the opening cysteine and the closing phenylalanine or tryptophan. The D gene is left open where the match is weak. Expanded clones are given a class, and other clones once, few, many or no size at all.

d_gene,j_gene,v_gene,abundance,CDR3nt,CDR3aa
NA,TRBJ1-6,TRBV24-1,NA,TGTGCCACGTCAGGGGTTCGCTATAATTCACCCCTCCACTTT,CATSGVRYNSPLHF
TRBD2,TRBJ2-1,TRBV20-1,NA,TGCAGTGCTAGTACGACTAGCGGGGGGGCCCACGGGCAGTTCTTC,CSASTTSGGAHGQFF
NA,TRBJ1-1,TRBV24-1,NA,TGTGCCACCAGTGGGACTTCAAACACTGAAGCTTTCTTT,CATSGTSNTEAFF
NA,TRBJ2-5,TRBV4-1,few,TGCGCCAGCAGCCCGAGATACCAAGAGACCCAGTACTTC,CASSPRYQETQYF
TRBD2,TRBJ2-1,TRBV19,once,TGTGCCAGTACTCTAGGCCCTGCCCCGGGACTAGGACAGTTCTTC,CASTLGPAPGLGQFF
NA,TRBJ2-2,TRBV19,once,TGTGCCAGTAGTATGACTGCTTTTTACAACACCGGGGAGCTGTTTTTT,CASSMTAFYNTGELFF
NA,TRBJ2-5,TRBV13,once,TGTGCCAGCAGTCCGGGGGCTAGCGGAAACCAAGAGACCCAGTACTTC,CASSPGASGNQETQYF
TRBD1,TRBJ1-4,TRBV7-2,NA,TGTGCCAGCAGCTTAGGAGGGACAGTCAAGAATGAAAAACTGTTTTTT,CASSLGGTVKNEKLFF
NA,TRBJ2-1,TRBV10-2,few,TGCGCCAGCAGTGATGGGAGGGGGGCCACAACTGAGCAGTTCTTC,CASSDGRGATTEQFF
TRBD1,TRBJ2-2,TRBV2,NA,TGTGCCAGCAGTCAGGGGGAGATCGGGGAGCTGTTTTTT,CASSQGEIGELFF
NA,TRBJ1-2,TRBV7-9,NA,TGTGCCAGCAGCTTAGCGACTAAAAACTATGGCTACACCTTC,CASSLATKNYGYTF
TRBD2,TRBJ2-1,TRBV9,NA,TGTGCCAGCAGCATTCGGACTAGCGGGGACGAGCAGTTCTTC,CASSIRTSGDEQFF
NA,TRBJ1-6,TRBV2,few,TGTGCCAGCAGTGAAGGGGGACTTCTAAGGGATAATTCACCCCTCCACTTT,CASSEGGLLRDNSPLHF
NA,TRBJ1-1,TRBV27,NA,TGTGCCAGCAGTTCGCTTGCGGTGACTGAAGCTTTCTTT,CASSSLAVTEAFF
TRBD1,TRBJ1-1,TRBV19,NA,TGTGCCAGTAGTCAGGGACAGCGTAGAGACACTGAAGCTTTCTTT,CASSQGQRRDTEAFF
NA,TRBJ2-7,TRBV4-2,NA,TGTGCCAGCAGCCAAGAGTCGGAGCTTCCGGAGCAGTACTTC,CASSQESELPEQYF
NA,TRBJ1-1,TRBV18,NA,TGTGCCAGCTCACCACCTGCAGTGAACACTGAAGCTTTCTTT,CASSPPAVNTEAFF
NA,TRBJ1-2,TRBV19,once,TGTGCCAGTAGGCAAAACCAGGGTCTCACCTTC,CASRQNQGLTF
TRBD1,TRBJ1-2,TRBV5-1,NA,TGCGCCAGCAGCTTCTCGGGACAGGGGGCACGGGACTATGGCTACACCTTC,CASSFSGQGARDYGYTF
TRBD1,TRBJ1-5,TRBV2,few,TGTGCCAGCAGTAGTCAGGGGGCGCGGCAGCCCCAGCATTTT,CASSSQGARQPQHF
TRBD1,TRBJ1-6,TRBV5-5,NA,TGTGCCAGCAGCGCAGAATACAGGGGGGGGTCACCCCTCCACTTT,CASSAEYRGGSPLHF
TRBD1,TRBJ1-2,TRBV24-1,NA,TGTGCCACCAGTGACTCGGGACAGAACTATGGCTACACCTTC,CATSDSGQNYGYTF
TRBD1,TRBJ1-2,TRBV12-5,few,TGTGCTAGTGGCCTCGACAGGGGGAAGGATGGCTACACCTTC,CASGLDRGKDGYTF
NA,TRBJ2-2,TRBV2,once,TGTGCCAGCAGTGAAACCGACTTGAACACCGGGGAGCTGTTTTTT,CASSETDLNTGELFF
TRBD2,TRBJ2-5,TRBV30,NA,TGTGCCTGGAACCCAGCGGGGCCCCAAGAGACCCAGTACTTC,CAWNPAGPQETQYF
TRBD1,TRBJ1-2,TRBV4-1,few,TGCGCCAGCACCAGCGACAGGGGGCTGGGTGGCTACACCTTC,CASTSDRGLGGYTF
TRBD1,TRBJ1-3,TRBV5-1,NA,TGCGCCAGCAGCTGGACCTTGAGGGGGCCTATCTCTGGAAACACCATATATTTT,CASSWTLRGPISGNTIYF